Here is one T cell receptor (beta chain) with its context. Its target is not known. Expressed TCRB transcripts were sequenced because the entire RNA isolate underwent reverse transcription. Generated by immunoSEQ multiplex PCR, the TCRdb table keeps only in-frame clones and is missing some. The sample comprises about 190,000 clones, approximately 7.9% of which are singletons, and around 0.5% rests with the top ten. The data belong to a study of beta chain features in type 1 diabetes. The overall study: No age, gender or cell yield differences were seen between patients and healthy donors. Study observations and caveats: Using cDNA template may skew counts toward highly expressing activated cells. TCRB CDR3s were moderately but significantly shorter in Type 1 diabetes patients in all four CD4+ subsets.

Germline loops: CDR1 SEHNR, CDR2 FQNEAQ (reference sequence). This CDR3 has 15 amino acids. V dropped 4 bases and J dropped 7; count of bases not matched to a gene: 9. Cells sorted by CD45RO/CCR7/CD25/CD127/CD95/CD27 comprised CD4+ naive, central memory, regulatory and stem cell-like memory cells. The chain joins TRBV7-9 to TRBJ1-5; 8 bases fit TRBD1. The TCR was taken from a man aged 18 to 29 with type 1 diabetes. Sequencing input: central memory CD4+ T cells from blood. This CDR3 reads CASSSSDRDKQPQHF. The CDR3 DNA reads TGTGCCAGCAGCTCTTCGGACAGGGATAAACAGCCCCAGCATTTT. The full variable domain, with the rest looked up from reference TRBV7-9 and TRBJ1-5, is DTGVSQNPRHKITKRGQNVTFRCDPISEHNRLYWYRQTLGQGPEFLTYFQNEAQLEKSRLLSDRFSAERPKGSFSTLEIQRTEQGDSAMYLCASSSSDRDKQPQHFGDGTRLSIL.